This T cell receptor (beta chain) was captured in a study of blood T cell repertoires in COVID-19. This CDR3 is 12 amino acids long. Per germline, CDR1 SQVTM and CDR2 ANQGSEA. Trimming pared 3 bases from V and 10 bases from J, leaving 13 bases between. The data were produced by immunoSEQ multiplex PCR, yet TCRdb's version contains in-frame clones alone and is incomplete. The data show fewer than 250,000 clones, less than 90% seen once. The TCR comes from a woman in her 70s with active or convalescent COVID-19. The sequenced sample consisted of peripheral blood. The rearrangement uses TRBV29-1 and TRBJ2-1, with D uncertain. This chain's CDR3 is CSVDLSHAEQFF. The DNA of the CDR3 is TGCAGCGTTGATCTAAGCCATGCCGAGCAGTTCTTC.